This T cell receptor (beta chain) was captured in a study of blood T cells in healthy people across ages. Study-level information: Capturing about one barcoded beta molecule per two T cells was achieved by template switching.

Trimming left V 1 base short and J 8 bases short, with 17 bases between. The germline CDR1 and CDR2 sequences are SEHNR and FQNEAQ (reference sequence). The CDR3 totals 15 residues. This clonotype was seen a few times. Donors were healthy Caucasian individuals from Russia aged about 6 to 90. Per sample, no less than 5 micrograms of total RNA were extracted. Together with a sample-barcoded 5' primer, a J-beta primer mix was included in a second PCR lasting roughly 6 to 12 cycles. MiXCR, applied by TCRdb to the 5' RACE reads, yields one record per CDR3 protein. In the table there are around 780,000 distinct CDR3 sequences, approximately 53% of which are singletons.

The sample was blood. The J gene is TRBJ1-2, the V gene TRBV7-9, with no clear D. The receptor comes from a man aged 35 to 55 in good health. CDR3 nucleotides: TGTGCCAGCAGCTTAGAGCGACCGGAGCTCAAAGGCTACACCTTC. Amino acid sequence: CASSLERPELKGYTF.